These T cell receptor beta chains were read from a single sample in a study of identical twins. One entry per CDR3 protein, called by TCRdb with MiXCR from the 5' RACE reads. Of 650,000 to 800,000 distinct CDR3 sequences in the sample, around 8.3% were seen once. These data are also associated with another study on yellow fever vaccine responses in identical twins.

Sample: PBMCs. These receptors came from a young woman in good health. The CDR3 runs from the conserved cysteine through the conserved F or W. D genes are given only for firm matches. The size of a clone is reported for some rows only, either as once, few or many, or as a class for expanded clones.

CASSLKQGNYGYTF	TGTGCCAGCAGTTTAAAACAGGGGAACTATGGCTACACCTTC	few	TRBV6-5	TRBJ1-2	TRBD1
CASSYSSGGGTDTQYF	TGTGCCAGCAGTTACTCGTCCGGGGGAGGCACAGATACGCAGTATTTT	.	TRBV6-5	TRBJ2-3	.
CATSDFQETQYF	TGTGCCACCAGTGATTTTCAAGAGACCCAGTACTTC	many	TRBV24-1	TRBJ2-5	.
CSASGTSGSYNEQFF	TGCAGTGCGTCTGGGACTAGCGGTTCCTACAATGAGCAGTTCTTC	.	TRBV20-1	TRBJ2-1	TRBD2
CSLREGSNEQFF	TGCAGCCTCCGGGAGGGTTCTAATGAGCAGTTCTTC	many	TRBV29-1	TRBJ2-1	TRBD2
CASSFPQGEETQYF	TGCGCCAGCAGCTTTCCTCAGGGGGAAGAGACCCAGTACTTC	few	TRBV5-1	TRBJ2-5	TRBD1
CASSFGTGGSNYGYTF	TGTGCCAGCAGCTTCGGGACAGGCGGGTCTAACTATGGCTACACCTTC	.	TRBV7-2	TRBJ1-2	TRBD1
CSVEARSYNEQFF	TGCAGCGTTGAGGCCAGGTCCTACAATGAGCAGTTCTTC	many	TRBV29-1	TRBJ2-1	.
CASSDRGRAGDTQYF	TGCGCCAGCAGTGACCGCGGGAGGGCTGGAGATACGCAGTATTTT	.	TRBV10-2	TRBJ2-3	TRBD2
CASGLYSETQYF	TGTGCCAGCGGACTTTACTCAGAGACCCAGTACTTC	.	TRBV28	TRBJ2-5	.
CASSYSRDSNTGELFF	TGTGCCAGCAGTTACTCCCGGGACTCCAACACCGGGGAGCTGTTTTTT	few	TRBV6-5	TRBJ2-2	.
CASRLAYGYTF	TGTGCCAGCAGGCTCGCCTATGGCTACACCTTC	few	TRBV2	TRBJ1-2	.
CASSLDPSRSTGELFF	TGTGCCAGCAGCTTAGACCCTAGCCGTTCCACCGGGGAGCTGTTTTTT	.	TRBV7-2	TRBJ2-2	.
CASSFARPDTQYF	TGCGCCAGCAGCTTCGCGCGCCCCGATACGCAGTATTTT	.	TRBV5-1	TRBJ2-3	.
CAIRNRAGTNTGELFF	TGTGCCATCAGGAATCGAGCGGGGACGAACACCGGGGAGCTGTTTTTT	.	TRBV10-3	TRBJ2-2	TRBD2
CASSAGTYQETQYF	TGTGCCAGCAGCGCCGGGACATACCAAGAGACCCAGTACTTC	many	TRBV9	TRBJ2-5	.
CSARGTEGLYEQYF	TGCAGTGCTAGAGGAACAGAGGGACTCTACGAGCAGTACTTC	.	TRBV20-1	TRBJ2-7	.
CSVEGRTAYEQYF	TGCAGCGTTGAAGGGAGGACAGCCTACGAGCAGTACTTC	few	TRBV29-1	TRBJ2-7	.
CASSGEVTGGFSGANVLTF	TGTGCCAGCAGTGGGGAGGTGACAGGGGGTTTTTCTGGGGCCAACGTCCTGACTTTC	few	TRBV6-1	TRBJ2-6	TRBD1
CASSFREGAYGYTF	TGCGCCAGCAGCTTCCGTGAAGGGGCTTATGGCTACACCTTC	many	TRBV5-1	TRBJ1-2	.
CASRKASGGGEREQFF	TGTGCCAGCAGAAAGGCCTCTGGCGGGGGGGAGAGGGAGCAGTTCTTC	many	TRBV6-1	TRBJ2-1	TRBD2
CASSPDSGANVLTF	TGTGCCAGCAGCCCAGACTCTGGGGCCAACGTCCTGACTTTC	many	TRBV7-2	TRBJ2-6	.
CASRMTGETEAFF	TGTGCCAGCAGAATGACAGGGGAGACTGAAGCTTTCTTT	few	TRBV6-1	TRBJ1-1	TRBD1
CASSISRLGVRNTEAFF	TGTGCCAGTAGTATATCTCGCTTGGGTGTGAGGAACACTGAAGCTTTCTTT	few	TRBV19	TRBJ1-1	.
CSAYSTETQYF	TGCAGTGCATATTCGACAGAGACCCAGTACTTC	few	TRBV20-1	TRBJ2-5	.
CASSPRTPPRGEQYF	TGTGCCAGCAGTCCACGTACACCGCCCAGGGGAGAGCAGTACTTC	many	TRBV28	TRBJ2-7	.
CASSLEGLDTQYF	TGCGCCAGCAGCTTGGAAGGTCTGGATACGCAGTATTTT	many	TRBV5-1	TRBJ2-3	.
CASSTGTGYSPLHF	TGTGCCAGTAGCACCGGGACAGGGTATTCACCCCTCCACTTT	.	TRBV19	TRBJ1-6	TRBD1